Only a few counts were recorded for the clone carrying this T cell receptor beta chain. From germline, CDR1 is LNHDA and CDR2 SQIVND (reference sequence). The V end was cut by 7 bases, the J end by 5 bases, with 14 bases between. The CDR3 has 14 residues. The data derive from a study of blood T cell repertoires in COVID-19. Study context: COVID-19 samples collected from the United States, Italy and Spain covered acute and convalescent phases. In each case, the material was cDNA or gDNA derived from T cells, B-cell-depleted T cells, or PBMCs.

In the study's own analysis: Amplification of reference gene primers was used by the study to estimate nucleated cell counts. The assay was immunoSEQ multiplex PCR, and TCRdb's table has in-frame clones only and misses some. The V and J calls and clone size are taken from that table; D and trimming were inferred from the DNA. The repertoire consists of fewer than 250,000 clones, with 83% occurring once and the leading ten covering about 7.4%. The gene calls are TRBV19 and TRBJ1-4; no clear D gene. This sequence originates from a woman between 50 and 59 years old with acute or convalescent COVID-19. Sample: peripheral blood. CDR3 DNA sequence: TGTGCCAGTAAAAAGGAAACTATGAATGAAAAACTGTTTTTT. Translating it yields CASKKETMNEKLFF.